This TCR beta chain was observed in a study of tumor and adjacent non-tumor tissue in lung cancer. In the study overall: The cohort had around eleven adenocarcinoma, a couple of squamous cell and 1 small cell patients. Each sample yielded 3.5 million to 4.5 million productive TCRbeta reads on average.

This sample's RNA came from whole unsorted tissue. About this clonotype: Its antigen remains unknown. A junction end diverges from the germline sequence, so it may reflect a read error.

Whole-study results and caveats: Tumor tissue had significantly higher TCR diversity than normal lung. In normal lung, the top 100 clones were significantly more dominant than in tumor.

TCRbeta libraries were built with three rounds of nested PCR, modified from ARM-PCR. TCRdb independently ran MiXCR on the multiplex PCR reads; one entry per CDR3 protein. Among under 150,000 distinct CDR3 sequences listed, around 60% were seen once. Germline lookup yields CDR1 SGHAT and CDR2 FQNNGV. This CDR3 is built from 10 residues. The chain combines TRBV11-2 with TRBJ2-1; D is undetermined. The sequenced sample was lung tumor tissue. The receptor's source is a man in his sixties with small cell lung cancer. CDR3 in DNA: TGTGTCAGCAGTGTCAATGAGAAGTTCTTC. The encoded protein is CVSSVNEKFF.